Listed below are T cell receptor beta chains from one sample, sequenced in a study of prognosis after radiotherapy for stage I lung cancer. Using its own MiXCR run on the multiplex PCR reads, TCRdb lists one record per CDR3 protein. Of 10,000 to 15,000 distinct CDR3 sequences listed, approximately 40% were seen once; the top ten hold around 40%. Sample: PBMCs, taken before or after stereotactic body radiation therapy (not recorded which). The origin of the receptors is a donor aged 50 or older with non-small cell lung cancer. The CDR3 runs from the conserved cysteine through the conserved F or W. Each record gives: V gene, D gene, CDR3 protein. A D gene is named only where the DNA matches it firmly.

v_call: TRBV6-1
d_call: NA
cdr3_aa: CASSYRYPPKDTQYF

v_call: TRBV12-3/TRBV12-4
d_call: NA
cdr3_aa: CASTEGQSHEQYF

v_call: TRBV6-1
d_call: TRBD2
cdr3_aa: CASRFSGGAETQYF

v_call: TRBV7-2
d_call: TRBD2
cdr3_aa: CASSFPTSGSMIAYEQYF

v_call: TRBV6-2/TRBV6-3
d_call: TRBD1
cdr3_aa: CANSPVTGSSGNTIYF

v_call: TRBV15
d_call: TRBD2
cdr3_aa: CATSRDIAGNNEQFF

v_call: TRBV10-2
d_call: TRBD2
cdr3_aa: CASSASGATDTQYF

v_call: TRBV9
d_call: NA
cdr3_aa: CASSVRSANTGELFF

v_call: TRBV20-1
d_call: NA
cdr3_aa: CSASTRDTQYF

v_call: TRBV5-1
d_call: TRBD2
cdr3_aa: CASSPRGGYEQYF

v_call: TRBV6-5
d_call: NA
cdr3_aa: CASSYESGFSYEQYF

v_call: TRBV7-2
d_call: NA
cdr3_aa: CASSLGRGSGYTF

v_call: TRBV18
d_call: NA
cdr3_aa: CASSPPTGSVAFF

v_call: TRBV5-1
d_call: NA
cdr3_aa: CANSLAEVGGHYGYTF

v_call: TRBV10-2
d_call: NA
cdr3_aa: CASSEGSKDTQYF

v_call: TRBV5-1
d_call: NA
cdr3_aa: CASSLGLPSDGGEQFF

v_call: TRBV5-1
d_call: NA
cdr3_aa: CASSSARANLNTEAFF

v_call: TRBV4-1
d_call: NA
cdr3_aa: CASSHPLNTEAFF

v_call: TRBV14
d_call: TRBD1
cdr3_aa: CASSQGQGYGYTF

v_call: TRBV20-1
d_call: NA
cdr3_aa: CSACPSGNSYEQYF

v_call: TRBV29-1
d_call: NA
cdr3_aa: CSVSREGTAHGYTF

v_call: TRBV7-3
d_call: NA
cdr3_aa: CASSSTVTVADTQYF

v_call: TRBV12-5
d_call: TRBD1
cdr3_aa: CASGSGDRVGETQYF

v_call: TRBV6-2/TRBV6-3
d_call: NA
cdr3_aa: CASSYSGRDKNTEAFF

v_call: TRBV5-1
d_call: NA
cdr3_aa: CASSLTSTPNEQFF

v_call: TRBV20-1
d_call: NA
cdr3_aa: CSATDPANYGYTF

v_call: TRBV12-3/TRBV12-4
d_call: TRBD1
cdr3_aa: CASTSWDREHEQYF

v_call: TRBV2
d_call: TRBD2
cdr3_aa: CASSGRGLAGGASYNEQFF

v_call: TRBV15
d_call: NA
cdr3_aa: CATSRMAGSSYEQYF